The 26 T cell receptor beta chains reported below all come from one sample, sequenced in a study of T cell responses to AZD1222 COVID-19 vaccine. Assay: immunoSEQ multiplex PCR; the TCRdb copy retains only in-frame clones and omits some. This table holds roughly 180,000 clones, 75% to 90% found once. Sequencing was performed on peripheral blood, taken on day 0 of AZD1222 vaccination. The receptor source for this set is an adult in good health.

This rearrangement joins TRBV19 to TRBJ1-2; tentative D call: TRBD1 (6 bases). Trimming cost V 3 bases and J 4 bases, with 12 bases left between them. Germline-derived CDR1 and CDR2 are LNHDA and SQIVND (reference sequence). The CDR3 is 14 residues long. The CDR3 DNA reads TGTGCCAGTAGTATCCGGGACATGACCTATGGCTACACCTTC. This sequence encodes CASSIRDMTYGYTF. Supplemented by reference TRBV19 and TRBJ1-2, the full variable domain reads DGGITQSPKYLFRKEGQNVTLSCEQNLNHDAMYWYRQDPGQGLRLIYYSQIVNDFQKGDIAEGYSVSREKKESFPLTVTSAQKNPTAFYLCASSIRDMTYGYTFGSGTRLTVV.

The chain employs TRBV28 and TRBJ1-6; D perhaps matches TRBD1 (6 bases). Trimming shortened V by 5 bases and J by 13 bases, and 15 bases separated the two germline ends. CDR1 MDHEN and CDR2 SYDVKM come from the germline V gene. There are 13 residues in the CDR3. CDR3 protein: CASSAGHRNPLHF. CDR3 coding DNA: TGTGCCAGCAGTGCGGGACACCGCAATCCCCTCCACTTT.

The J gene is TRBJ2-7, the V gene TRBV6-5; tentatively, D is TRBD1 or TRBD2 (5 bases each). Germline-derived CDR1 and CDR2 are MNHEY and SVGAGI. CDR3 size: 14 residues. Trimming shortened V by 6 bases and J by 2 bases, and 14 bases separated the two germline ends. CDR3 residues: CASSPGTITYEQYF. DNA for the CDR3: TGTGCCAGCAGCCCCGGGACGATAACCTACGAGCAGTACTTC.

J is TRBJ1-1 and V is TRBV5-4, with 8 bases that match TRBD1. The CDR3 loop spans 14 amino acids. Trimming at V came to 2 bases and at J to 7 bases, leaving 7 bases not matched to a gene. The germline V gene has CDR1 SGHNT and CDR2 YYREEE (reference sequence). The CDR3 is CASSFGQGPGEAFF. CDR3 bases: TGTGCCAGCAGCTTTGGACAGGGTCCCGGTGAAGCTTTCTTT.

This sequence joins TRBV2 and TRBJ2-2; D gene unclear. Trimming cost V 1 base and J 1 base, with 1 base left between them. Germline-derived CDR1 and CDR2 are SNHLY and FYNNEI. CDR3 length equals 13 residues. CDR3 protein: CASSEGNTGELFF. CDR3 nucleotide sequence: TGTGCCAGCAGTGAAGGGAACACCGGGGAGCTGTTTTTT.

This clone occurred once. The chain uses TRBV6-5 and TRBJ2-7; 8 nucleotides align to TRBD2. Per the germline V gene, CDR1 is MNHEY and CDR2 is SVGAGI. The CDR3 consists of 16 residues. V gave up 0 bases and J gave up 4 bases; unmatched junction bases: 8. The CDR3 region is CASSYSSASGFYEQYF. CDR3 nucleotides: TGTGCCAGCAGTTACTCGTCGGCTAGCGGGTTTTACGAGCAGTACTTC.

CDR3 residues: CASSFTGYTDTQYF. DNA of the CDR3: TGCGCCAGCAGCTTCACAGGGTACACAGATACGCAGTATTTT. The rearrangement links TRBV5-1 to TRBJ2-3, with D possibly being TRBD1 (6 bases). The CDR3 has 14 amino acids. The V gene's germline CDR1 is SGHRS and CDR2 YFSETQ. The V and J ends lost 2 bases and 2 bases respectively, with 9 bases between them. Combining the CDR3 with reference TRBV5-1 and TRBJ2-3 gives the whole variable domain KAGVTQTPRYLIKTRGQQVTLSCSPISGHRSVSWYQQTPGQGLQFLFEYFSETQRNKGNFPGRFSGRQFSNSRSEMNVSTLELGDSALYLCASSFTGYTDTQYFGPGTRLTVL.

This clone appeared once. The chain is built from TRBV19 and TRBJ1-5; 8 bases map to TRBD1. From germline, CDR1 is LNHDA and CDR2 SQIVND (reference sequence). The CDR3 spans 14 residues. The junction had 6 bases not matched to a gene; V was cut back by 4 bases and J by 7 bases. CDR3 residues: CASSSGRGLQPQHF. The CDR3, as DNA: TGTGCCAGTAGTAGTGGCAGGGGGCTCCAGCCCCAGCATTTT.

The chain links TRBV5-1 to TRBJ2-2, with 7 bases aligning to TRBD1. J was trimmed by 0 bases and V by 0 bases; bases with no gene match: 5. Germline V lookup: CDR1 SGHRS, CDR2 YFSETQ. The CDR3 loop spans 17 amino acids. CDR3 in amino acids: CASSLAVGTANTGELFF. The CDR3 DNA reads as TGCGCCAGCAGCTTGGCCGTCGGGACAGCGAACACCGGGGAGCTGTTTTTT.

The rearrangement uses TRBV6-5 and TRBJ1-3; maybe TRBD1 (6 bases). CDR3 size: 14 residues. The germline CDR1 and CDR2 sequences are MNHEY and SVGAGI. The V gene lost 7 bases and the J gene lost 1 base, with 11 bases spanning the gap. In DNA form, the CDR3 reads TGTGCCAGCAAGCTAGGGGGGTCTGGAAACACCATATATTTT. Translated, it gives CASKLGGSGNTIYF.

The chain employs TRBV12-3 or TRBV12-4 and TRBJ1-1; D is perhaps TRBD1 (5 bases). V lost 7 bases, J lost 11 bases, and 17 bases lay in between. The CDR3 consists of 12 residues. DNA for the CDR3: TGTGCCAGCAAAGGGACCGCTGGGTGGGCTTTCTTT. Its protein is CASKGTAGWAFF.

The chain recombines TRBV19 with TRBJ1-2; 9 bases agree with TRBD1. The germline V gene encodes CDR1 LNHDA and CDR2 SQIVND (reference sequence). This CDR3 comprises 16 residues. J gave up 5 bases and V 3 bases, and 10 bases lay outside the gene matches. This chain's CDR3 is CASSISRGQGYYGYTF. The CDR3 DNA reads TGTGCCAGTAGTATCTCGCGGGGACAGGGATATTATGGCTACACCTTC.

The rearrangement uses TRBV3-1 (or the pseudogene TRBV3-2) and TRBJ1-1; 9 bases line up with TRBD1. CDR3 length equals 15 residues. After removal of 4 bases from V and 7 bases from J, the junction contained 10 bases not matched to a gene. Germline CDR1 is LGHDT and CDR2 is YNNKEL (reference sequence). CDR3 amino acids: CASSLPGQGIIEAFF. CDR3 in DNA: TGTGCCAGCAGCCTTCCGGGACAGGGTATTATTGAAGCTTTCTTT.

This chain links TRBV19 with TRBJ1-4; no clear D. From germline, CDR1 is LNHDA and CDR2 SQIVND (reference sequence). Trimming shortened V by 3 bases and J by 2 bases, and 22 bases separated the two germline ends. This CDR3 comprises 19 residues. The CDR3 is CASSMSDTRGWKTNEKLFF. CDR3 coding DNA: TGTGCCAGTAGTATGTCTGACACCCGGGGATGGAAGACTAATGAAAAACTGTTTTTT.

The chain recombines TRBV7-2 with TRBJ1-5; TRBD1 is a possible D gene (5 bases). The V end was cut by 1 base, the J end by 0 bases, with 10 bases between. Germline CDR1 is SGHTA and CDR2 is FQGNSA. The CDR3 length is 16 residues. The DNA for the CDR3 is TGTGCCAGCAGCTTAGGGGGGGGTCTTAGCAATCAGCCCCAGCATTTT. Translation: CASSLGGGLSNQPQHF.

The chain uses TRBV5-4 and TRBJ1-5; D possibly corresponds to TRBD1 (5 bases). From germline, CDR1 is SGHNT and CDR2 YYREEE (reference sequence). The CDR3 is 15 residues long. V dropped 2 bases and J dropped 7 bases, with 16 bases sitting between them. CDR3 protein: CASSFGAGNGQPQHF. The CDR3 DNA reads as TGTGCCAGCAGCTTCGGTGCAGGGAACGGGCAGCCCCAGCATTTT.

The table lists this clone with a count of one. V is TRBV6-5 and J is TRBJ2-1; TRBD2 matches 11 bases. V was pared by 4 bases and J by 4 bases, with 3 bases of the junction left unmatched. From germline, CDR1 is MNHEY and CDR2 SVGAGI. The CDR3 loop spans 15 amino acids. This CDR3 reads CASSFRLAGYNEQFF. The CDR3 DNA reads TGTGCCAGCAGTTTCCGACTAGCGGGGTACAATGAGCAGTTCTTC.

The gene calls are TRBV12-3 or TRBV12-4 and TRBJ2-7; no clear D gene. Trimming pared 1 base from V and 3 bases from J, leaving 7 bases between. The CDR3 runs 13 residues. The CDR3 loop is CASSLVYSYEQYF. CDR3 bases: TGTGCCAGCAGTTTAGTATACAGCTACGAGCAGTACTTC.

The V call is TRBV19, the J call TRBJ1-2, with 7 nucleotides matching TRBD1. The CDR3 length is 14 residues. Unmatched junction bases numbered 7, after V lost 4 bases and J lost 5 bases. In germline, CDR1 is LNHDA, CDR2 SQIVND (reference sequence). The CDR3 region is CASSSQGVIYGYTF. CDR3 sequence (DNA): TGTGCCAGTAGTAGCCAGGGGGTGATTTATGGCTACACCTTC.

This chain's CDR3 is CASSSFIPGLAVTDTQYF. CDR3 coding DNA: TGTGCCAGCAGCTCTTTTATACCGGGACTAGCGGTCACAGATACGCAGTATTTT. The chain employs TRBV9 and TRBJ2-3; 11 nucleotides match TRBD2. Germline CDR1 SGDLS, CDR2 YYNGEE. Trimming at V came to 4 bases and at J to 2 bases, leaving 12 bases not matched to a gene. The CDR3 runs 18 residues.

This chain joins TRBV6-4 and TRBJ2-7; 10 nucleotides line up with TRBD1. The CDR3 is made up of 17 amino acids. Unmatched junction bases numbered 8, after V lost 2 bases and J lost 1 base. Germline V CDR1 and CDR2: MRHNA, SNTAGT. CDR3 amino acids: CASSDQFRDRGSYEQYF. The DNA for the CDR3 is TGTGCCAGCAGTGACCAATTTCGGGACAGGGGATCCTACGAGCAGTACTTC.

This chain connects TRBV2 to TRBJ2-4; 11 bases fit TRBD2. Germline V CDR1 and CDR2: SNHLY, FYNNEI. The V gene end was trimmed by 6 bases and the J gene end by 3 bases; junction bases not matched to a gene: 7. There are 16 residues in the CDR3. The CDR3 loop is CASSVSGRASKNIQYF. The CDR3 DNA is TGTGCCAGCAGCGTTAGCGGGAGGGCGAGCAAAAACATTCAGTACTTC.

V and J are TRBV7-2 and TRBJ1-4, with TRBD1 identical over 7 bases. This CDR3 is built from 15 residues. The V gene's germline CDR1 is SGHTA and CDR2 FQGNSA. Trimming removed 6 bases from V and 8 bases from J; junction bases left unmatched: 12. Here the CDR3 reads CASSWAGGRGEKLFF. Here the CDR3 DNA reads TGTGCCAGCAGTTGGGCAGGGGGTAGGGGCGAAAAACTGTTTTTT.

The CDR3 DNA reads TGTGCCAGCAGTCCCAGGGGGCCCTACGAGCAGTACTTC. It yields the protein CASSPRGPYEQYF. The chain combines TRBV12-3 or TRBV12-4 with TRBJ2-7; the match to TRBD1 covers 8 bases. The CDR3 length is 13 residues. With V trimmed by 5 bases and J by 2 bases, 2 bases remained unmatched.

The V and J genes are TRBV7-9 and TRBJ2-7; D assignment may be TRBD1 or TRBD2 (5 bases each). V was shortened by 4 bases and J by 0 bases, with 10 bases between the two germline ends. The CDR3 is 14 residues long. CDR1 SEHNR and CDR2 FQNEAQ come from the germline V gene (reference sequence). In DNA, the CDR3 is TGTGCCAGCAGCTACGGGACGAGCTCCTACGAGCAGTACTTC. Its translation: CASSYGTSSYEQYF.

This chain links TRBV7-2 with TRBJ2-5; 14 bases are shared with TRBD2. Germline V gene sequence: CDR1 SGHTA, CDR2 FQGNSA. This CDR3 has 16 amino acids. V was pared by 5 bases and J by 5 bases, with 7 bases of the junction left unmatched. In nucleotides, the CDR3 is TGTGCCAGCAGCACCCGACTAGCGGGAGGGCACGAGACCCAGTACTTC. Translation: CASSTRLAGGHETQYF.